This T cell receptor (beta chain) was sequenced for a study of vaccination effects on CD4 cells after COVID-19. Study-wide results and limits: Within healthy vaccinees, only 1 of 255 vaccine-induced clones displayed cross-reactivity with common cold coronaviruses.

On this clone itself: Antigen unknown.

Here immunoSEQ multiplex PCR was the method, and the copy in TCRdb shows in-frame clones only, minus some. The sample includes about 27,000 clones, 65% to 75% of them seen just once. Germline V lookup: CDR1 ENHRY, CDR2 SYGVKD. The junction had 12 bases not matched to a gene; V was cut back by 1 base and J by 4 bases. The CDR3 contains 19 residues. Before sequencing took place, the ViraFEST assay used viral peptide pools to expand antigen-specific CD4+ T cells. Investigators separated out CD4+ T cells once around nine days of culture had passed. According to the study, vaccine recipients showed no prior SARS-CoV-2 infection and negative nucleocapsid antibodies. Some 2.2 million PBMC per well received about 9.8 IU/ml IL-2 and 9 to 10 ug/ml peptides in culture.

Sequencing was performed on CD4+ T cells from PBMCs cultured with SARS-CoV-2 spike peptides, taken before COVID-19 vaccination. The origin of this receptor is a human donor who received a COVID-19 vaccine. The chain combines TRBV10-3 with TRBJ2-3; 12 bases are shared with TRBD2. Written as DNA, the CDR3 is TGTGCCATCAGTGAGTTAGGGCTAGCGGGGGGGCCGCCGTCAGATACGCAGTATTTT. Translation: CAISELGLAGGPPSDTQYF.